This passage covers 14 T cell receptor beta chains from one sample sequenced in a study of regulatory T cells in long-lasting Graves disease. Time point denoted: persistent/refractory GD, antithyroid drugs over 5 years with positive TRAb. Isolated PBMC RNA provided the starting material for the TCR library. CDR3-region Arm-PCR and iRepertoire HTBI primers produced the TCR beta libraries. MiXCR, applied by TCRdb to the multiplex PCR reads, yields one record per CDR3 protein. This sample has fewer than 550,000 distinct CDR3 sequences, with roughly 21% found just once. The sample in question was peripheral blood mononuclear cells (PBMCs), obtained when the disease was refractory, from a patient treated with antithyroid drugs. The source is a female donor with Graves disease.

The chain uses TRBV6-5 and TRBJ1-2, with D maybe TRBD1 (5 bases). Per germline, CDR1 MNHEY and CDR2 SVGAGI. The length of the CDR3 is 15 residues. V was trimmed by 0 bases and J by 3 bases, leaving 11 bases between them. The CDR3 DNA reads as TGTGCCAGCAGTTACTCTGGGGGACGGGACTATGGCTACACCTTC. Amino acids: CASSYSGGRDYGYTF.

Only a few counts were recorded for this clonotype. The junction does not match germline at one end; this may be a read error. The chain employs TRBV12-5 and TRBJ1-1; weak D call: TRBD1 (5 bases). CDR3 size: 13 residues. The germline CDR1 and CDR2 sequences are LGHNT and FRNRAP. This chain's CDR3 is CASGAWGGTEALF. Written as DNA, the CDR3 is TGTGCTAGTGGCGCCTGGGGCGGCACTGAAGCTCTCTTT.

A few counts support this clonotype. V and J are TRBV6-1 and TRBJ2-7; TRBD2 matches at 7 bases. Germline V gene lookup returns CDR1 MNHNS and CDR2 SASEGT. V shed 6 bases and J 5 bases; nucleotides not matched to a gene: 4. The CDR3 runs 12 residues. The CDR3 DNA sequence: TGTGCCAGCAGACACGGGGGGAACGAGCAGTACTTC. Its translation is CASRHGGNEQYF.

At least ten counts were recorded for this clonotype. The V call is TRBV4-3, the J call TRBJ1-6; D gene uncertain. Germline V gene lookup returns CDR1 LGHNA and CDR2 YSLEER. The ends were cut back, 5 bases at V and 8 bases at J, with 16 bases in the middle. This CDR3 has 15 residues. CDR3 nucleotide sequence: TGCGCCAGCAGCGACCGGTCCCTGCAGGATTCACCCCTCCACTTT. Its translation is CASSDRSLQDSPLHF.

This clonotype has a handful of counts. The gene calls are TRBV19 and TRBJ1-5; 7 nucleotides align to TRBD1. Germline V gene sequence: CDR1 LNHDA, CDR2 SQIVND (reference sequence). The CDR3 spans 12 residues. Losses at the gene ends were 2 bases for V and 11 bases for J; bases not matched to a gene: 3. This CDR3 is CASSIRGLAQHF. The CDR3, as DNA: TGTGCCAGTAGTATAAGGGGGCTAGCCCAGCATTTT.

This sequence joins TRBV24-1 and TRBJ1-1, with 7 positions matching TRBD1. The V segment lost 7 bases and the J segment 0 bases; nucleotides outside the gene matches: 4. This CDR3 is built from 14 residues. Germline V gene lookup returns CDR1 KGHDR and CDR2 SFDVKD. The CDR3 region has the DNA TGTGCCACCAGACCGACAGGGATGAACACTGAAGCTTTCTTT. Translated: CATRPTGMNTEAFF.

This clonotype was counted between two and nine times. V gene TRBV10-3 combines with J gene TRBJ2-7, with D maybe TRBD2 (6 bases). The CDR3 contains 15 residues. Trimming left V 6 bases short and J 0 bases short, with 15 bases between. CDR1 is ENHRY, CDR2 SYGVKD, per germline. The CDR3 DNA reads TGTGCCATCAGGGGGGGAGGCTCGAGCTCCTACGAGCAGTACTTC. Translation gives CAIRGGGSSSYEQYF.

The chain employs TRBV3-1 and TRBJ2-2; TRBD2 agrees at 12 bases. Trimming cost V 4 bases and J 4 bases; bases outside gene matches: 4. CDR1 is LGHDT and CDR2 is YNNKEL in the germline V gene (reference sequence). This CDR3 spans 16 amino acids. The CDR3 region is CASSLTSGRSTGELFF. For the CDR3, the DNA is TGTGCCAGCAGCCTTACTAGCGGGAGGAGCACCGGGGAGCTGTTTTTT.

This clonotype was detected many times. The genes are TRBV10-3 and TRBJ2-7; a weak D match, TRBD2 (6 bases). Germline V gene lookup returns CDR1 ENHRY and CDR2 SYGVKD. Trimming removed 3 bases at V and 0 bases at J, with 15 bases between. The CDR3 is made up of 16 amino acids. As DNA, the CDR3 is TGTGCCATCAGTGACCCGAGAGGAGGGAGCTCCTACGAGCAGTACTTC. Amino acids: CAISDPRGGSSYEQYF.

The sample holds a few counts of this clonotype. The chain links TRBV19 to TRBJ1-1; the D is unclear. Trimming took off 8 bases at V and 0 bases at J, with 10 bases between the two ends. This CDR3 has 13 residues. The germline CDR1 and CDR2 sequences are LNHDA and SQIVND (reference sequence). This chain's CDR3 is CASRYSLNTEAFF. DNA of the CDR3: TGTGCCAGTCGCTACAGCCTGAACACTGAAGCTTTCTTT.

As for this clonotype: Being one base from a much bigger clone, this may be a read error. The chain's CDR3 is CASSFLAGAINERFF. CDR3 nucleotides: TGCGCCAGCAGCTTTCTAGCGGGGGCTATCAATGAGCGGTTCTTC. This sequence joins TRBV5-1 and TRBJ2-1, with 10 bases identical to TRBD2. This CDR3 has 15 residues. The germline V gene encodes CDR1 SGHRS and CDR2 YFSETQ.

The chain combines TRBV11-2 with TRBJ2-3, with TRBD1 as a possible D gene (6 bases). V was pared by 0 bases and J by 4 bases, with 14 bases between. Germline V CDR1 and CDR2: SGHAT, FQNNGV. The CDR3 has 16 residues. CDR3 region: CASSLDRWGRADTQYF. For the CDR3, the DNA is TGTGCCAGCAGCTTAGATCGTTGGGGGCGTGCAGATACGCAGTATTTT.

This clonotype has a handful of counts. The V and J genes are TRBV6-5 and TRBJ2-6, with D perhaps matching TRBD1 or TRBD2 (5 bases each). Trimming shortened V by 0 bases and J by 0 bases, and 6 bases separated the two germline ends. Germline V gene lookup returns CDR1 MNHEY and CDR2 SVGAGI. CDR3 length equals 16 residues. Written as DNA, the CDR3 is TGTGCCAGCAGTTACTCCGGGGCCTCTGGGGCCAACGTCCTGACTTTC. Translating gives CASSYSGASGANVLTF.

This clonotype was seen many times. The gene calls are TRBV7-9 and TRBJ1-2; possibly TRBD1 for D (5 bases). With 0 bases removed from V and 3 bases from J, the gap between germline ends came to 5 bases. The CDR3 contains 13 residues. CDR1 SEHNR and CDR2 FQNEAQ come from the germline V gene (reference sequence). CDR3 sequence: CASSLAGDYGYTF. CDR3 sequence (DNA): TGTGCCAGCAGCTTAGCAGGGGACTATGGCTACACCTTC.